The 15 T cell receptor beta chains given below trace back to one sample, sequenced in a study of shared clonotypes between healthy human individuals (dated by TCRdb to 2019 to 2021). Library method: the immunoSEQ multiplex PCR assay. The clones in this table, taken by TCRdb from immuneACCESS, are in-frame only. Not every clone is retained; where verified, under half of the shortfall comes from an unresolved V gene, and the cause of the rest is unknown. The sample table records about 2.4 million clones; approximately 94% of these occur just once. In total, the top ten clones hold 0.36% of the sample. The material sequenced was naive CD4+ T cells from PBMCs. Reading the label with the study, this specimen's cell subset or site is: CD45RA+ positively selected. The receptors were gathered from a man aged 18-30 years in good health. Some clones in this sample may be carry-over from other donors' samples.

The J gene is TRBJ1-1, the V gene TRBV30; D is ambiguous. The CDR3 spans 12 residues. Germline-derived CDR1 and CDR2 are GTSNPN and SVGIG (reference sequence). V lost 6 bases and J lost 1, with 9 bases in between. The CDR3 bases are TGTGCCTGCGCCCCGGGGAACACTGAAGCTTTCTTT. Its translation is CACAPGNTEAFF.

This chain connects TRBV14 to TRBJ2-1; D unresolved. From germline, CDR1 is SGHDN and CDR2 FVKESK. This CDR3 has 13 amino acids. Between the trimmed V and J ends, which lost 4 bases and 4 bases, there was a span of 8 bases. CDR3 in amino acids: CASSLQIYNEQFF. CDR3 DNA sequence: TGTGCCAGCAGCCTACAAATTTACAATGAGCAGTTCTTC.

To note about this clone: The identical CDR3 is also encoded by other nucleotide sequences in the sample. The chain combines TRBV18 with TRBJ2-1; weak D call: TRBD2 (5 bases). This CDR3 is 12 amino acids long. V was pared by 3 bases and J by 7 bases, with 7 bases between. Germline V CDR1 and CDR2: KGHSH, LQKENI. Here the CDR3 reads CASSPRTNEQFF. The CDR3 coding sequence is TGTGCCAGCTCACCGAGGACTAATGAGCAGTTCTTC.

V is TRBV4-1 and J is TRBJ2-5; 10 positions match TRBD2. Germline-derived CDR1 and CDR2 are MGHRA and YSYEKL. J was trimmed by 4 bases and V by 4 bases; bases with no gene match: 12. The CDR3 loop spans 17 amino acids. The CDR3 DNA reads as TGCGCCAGCAGCCTCGAGGCCAGCGGGAGGGCCCTAGAGACCCAGTACTTC. Translated, it gives CASSLEASGRALETQYF.

The genes are TRBV11-2 and TRBJ1-1, with 9 bases fitting TRBD1. Trimming cost V 2 bases and J 4 bases; bases outside gene matches: 5. CDR3 length: 15 amino acids. Germline CDR1 reads SGHAT; CDR2 reads FQNNGV. The CDR3 nucleotides read TGTGCCAGCAGCTTAAACAGGGGGCGGGTCACTGAAGCTTTCTTT. This encodes CASSLNRGRVTEAFF.

The gene calls are TRBV21-1 and TRBJ2-1; the tabulated D call, TRBD2, remains unverified against the DNA. TRBV21-1 is a documented pseudogene. This CDR3 is 18 amino acids long. CDR3 sequence reads: CASSHRTSGIGSYNEQFF. As DNA, the CDR3 is TGTGCCAGCAGTCACAGGACTAGCGGGATAGGCTCCTACAATGAGCAGTTCTTC.

The J gene is TRBJ2-7, the V gene TRBV30, with TRBD2 identical over 8 bases. The V and J ends lost 3 bases and 8 bases, in that order; junction bases with no gene match: 9. The CDR3 contains 13 residues. Germline CDR1 reads GTSNPN; CDR2 reads SVGIG (reference sequence). CDR3 sequence reads: CAWRLAAVNQQYF. For the CDR3, the DNA is TGTGCCTGGAGACTAGCGGCGGTGAACCAGCAGTACTTC.

The chain recombines TRBV4-1 with TRBJ2-7; maybe TRBD1 (5 bases). Trimming took 3 bases from V and 3 from J, leaving 6 bases between them. CDR1 and CDR2 (germline): MGHRA, YSYEKL. The CDR3 loop spans 12 amino acids. The CDR3 reads CASSHTGYEQYF. The DNA of the CDR3 is TGCGCCAGCAGCCATACAGGCTACGAGCAGTACTTC.

The rearrangement links TRBV5-1 to TRBJ2-7; D might be TRBD2 (7 bases). This CDR3 is 15 amino acids long. V was shortened by 7 bases and J by 3 bases, with 20 bases between the two germline ends. The germline CDR1 and CDR2 sequences are SGHRS and YFSETQ. The chain's CDR3 is CASGGAAEGFYEQYF. DNA of the CDR3: TGCGCCAGCGGGGGGGCGGCGGAAGGGTTCTACGAGCAGTACTTC.

This clone was observed a handful of times. The genes are TRBV6-6 and TRBJ1-1, with no clear D. The germline V and J ends were trimmed by 2 bases and 1 base, with 2 bases remaining between them. Per the germline V gene, CDR1 is MNHNY and CDR2 is SVGAGI (reference sequence). The CDR3 is 12 residues long. CDR3 protein: CASSYQNTEAFF. The CDR3 DNA sequence: TGTGCCAGCAGTTACCAGAACACTGAAGCTTTCTTT.

The rearrangement uses TRBV5-8 and TRBJ2-3, with 11 bases identical to TRBD2. The CDR3 is made up of 16 amino acids. V lost 0 bases, J lost 2 bases, and 2 bases stayed unmatched. Germline CDR1 and CDR2: SGHTS and YDEGEE. The chain's CDR3 is CASSLGLAGPTDTQYF. The DNA of the CDR3 is TGTGCCAGCAGCTTGGGACTAGCGGGACCCACAGATACGCAGTATTTT. Full variable domain (rest looked up from reference TRBV5-8 and TRBJ2-3): EAGVTQSPTHLIKTRGQQATLRCSPISGHTSVYWYQQALGLGLQFLLWYDEGEERNRGNFPPRFSGRQFPNYSSELNVNALELEDSALYLCASSLGLAGPTDTQYFGPGTRLTVL.

The genes are TRBV5-1 and TRBJ2-1, with 13 bases matching TRBD2. There are 15 residues in the CDR3. The germline V gene encodes CDR1 SGHRS and CDR2 YFSETQ. The V segment lost 2 bases and the J segment 8 bases; nucleotides outside the gene matches: 4. The CDR3 coding sequence is TGCGCCAGCAGCTTCGGACTAGCGGGAGCGGATGAGCAGTTCTTC. Its translation: CASSFGLAGADEQFF.

This rearrangement joins TRBV15 to TRBJ1-1; D remains ambiguous. The germline V gene has CDR1 LNHNV and CDR2 YYDKDF (reference sequence). CDR3 length equals 13 residues. Trimming removed 5 bases at V and 1 base at J, with 8 bases between. The CDR3 loop reads CATSGGPNTEAFF. The CDR3, as DNA: TGTGCCACCAGCGGCGGACCGAACACTGAAGCTTTCTTT.

This clone was recorded only once. V and J are TRBV5-1 and TRBJ2-3, with a weak D call TRBD2 (5 bases). This CDR3 spans 13 amino acids. With 0 bases removed from V and 8 bases from J, the gap between germline ends came to 10 bases. Germline values: CDR1 SGHRS, CDR2 YFSETQ. The CDR3 reads CASSLAFGGTQYF. CDR3 bases: TGCGCCAGCAGCTTGGCCTTTGGAGGTACGCAGTATTTT.

The CDR3 sequence is CASSGARELNTEAFF. The CDR3 DNA is TGTGCCAGCTCCGGGGCCAGGGAACTGAACACTGAAGCTTTCTTT. This rearrangement joins TRBV18 to TRBJ1-1, with D possibly being TRBD1 (5 bases). Germline V gene sequence: CDR1 KGHSH, CDR2 LQKENI. V lost 6 bases and J lost 0, with 14 bases in between. The CDR3 has 15 residues.